A single sample gave rise to the 15 T cell receptor beta chains below, sequenced in a study of Graves' ophthalmopathy and Graves' hyperthyroidism. TCR beta CDR3 amplification used RNA transcripts. The authors performed first-round RT-PCR with HTBI primers and then a second-round multiplex PCR. TCRdb re-analysed the multiplex PCR reads in MiXCR, keeping a single row per CDR3 protein. The table includes hundreds of thousands of distinct CDR3 sequences, 13% to 15% detected once. Sequences were obtained from blood. The receptors come from a woman in her 30s with Graves' ophthalmopathy.

In this sample, this clonotype turned up many times. This may be a read error, as it is one base from a much larger clone. This chain joins TRBV28 and TRBJ1-2; 8 nucleotides match TRBD1. CDR3 size: 15 residues. CDR1 MDHEN and CDR2 SYDVKM come from the germline V gene. The CDR3 sequence is CASRLGQGYFGGYIF. The CDR3 coding sequence is TGTGCCAGCAGACTCGGACAGGGATATTTCGGGGGCTACATCTTC.

In this sample, this clonotype turned up once. The rearrangement links TRBV6-1 to TRBJ2-7, with 11 positions matching TRBD1. The CDR3 has 15 amino acids. V gave up 7 bases and J gave up 4 bases; unmatched junction bases: 9. The germline CDR1 and CDR2 sequences are MNHNS and SASEGT. CDR3 nucleotide sequence: TGTGCCAGCATCGAAGCCGGGACAGGGGGTTACGAGCAGTACTTC. The encoded protein is CASIEAGTGGYEQYF.

This clonotype was counted at least ten times. This chain joins TRBV6-1 and TRBJ2-4; possible D gene TRBD2, 5 bases. The V gene's germline CDR1 is MNHNS and CDR2 SASEGT. The ends were cut back, 2 bases at V and 8 bases at J, with 7 bases in the middle. This CDR3 comprises 12 residues. CDR3 in DNA: TGTGCCAGCAGTGAACGGCGGGACATTCAGTACTTC. Its protein is CASSERRDIQYF.

The chain carries TRBV5-5 and TRBJ2-7; D remains ambiguous. V lost 3 bases and J 5 bases, leaving 9 bases between the germline ends. There are 12 residues in the CDR3. The germline gives CDR1 SGHKS, CDR2 YYEKEE (reference sequence). CDR3 residues: CASSYPADEQYF. The CDR3 DNA is TGTGCCAGCAGCTACCCCGCGGACGAGCAGTACTTC.

This clonotype was seen ten or more times. The V gene is TRBV7-9, the J gene TRBJ2-7, with D perhaps matching TRBD1 or TRBD2 (5 bases each). V was clipped by 2 bases and J by 7 bases, with 15 bases between them. The CDR3 is 14 residues long. CDR1 and CDR2 (germline): SEHNR, FQNEAQ (reference sequence). The chain's CDR3 is CASSLPGSREEQYF. Written as DNA, the CDR3 is TGTGCCAGCAGCTTACCAGGGAGCCGGGAAGAGCAGTACTTC. Using reference TRBV7-9 and TRBJ2-7 for the parts outside the CDR3, the full variable domain is DTGVSQNPRHKITKRGQNVTFRCDPISEHNRLYWYRQTLGQGPEFLTYFQNEAQLEKSRLLSDRFSAERPKGSFSTLEIQRTEQGDSAMYLCASSLPGSREEQYFGPGTRLTVT.

This clonotype was counted many times. The rearrangement uses TRBV20-1 and TRBJ2-5; 8 bases map to TRBD2. The CDR3 has 14 amino acids. The germline V gene has CDR1 DFQATT and CDR2 SNEGSKA (reference sequence). Trimming at V came to 6 bases and at J to 5 bases, leaving 11 bases not matched to a gene. CDR3 nucleotide sequence: TGCAGTGCAGGATTAGCGGGATCGATCGAGACCCAGTACTTC. This codes for CSAGLAGSIETQYF.

This clonotype was picked up many times. The chain links TRBV5-1 to TRBJ1-3, with D uncertain. V lost 0 bases and J lost 4, with 11 bases in between. This CDR3 has 15 residues. Germline CDR1 is SGHRS and CDR2 is YFSETQ. This chain's CDR3 is CASSLDPGQGNTIYF. The CDR3 coding sequence is TGCGCCAGCAGCTTGGATCCAGGCCAAGGAAACACCATATATTTT.

There are many counts of this clonotype. The genes are TRBV20-1 and TRBJ1-2; D call uncertain. V was shortened by 0 bases and J by 2 bases, with 10 bases between the two germline ends. The CDR3 is 14 amino acids. CDR1 DFQATT and CDR2 SNEGSKA come from the germline V gene (reference sequence). The CDR3 spells CSARDPGSNYGYTF. As DNA, the CDR3 is TGCAGTGCTAGAGATCCGGGTAGCAACTATGGCTACACCTTC.

This clonotype was detected ten times or more. The rearrangement joins TRBV29-1 to TRBJ1-2; D remains unclear. Germline V CDR1 and CDR2: SQVTM, ANQGSEA. The V and J ends lost 6 bases and 6 bases respectively, with 14 bases between them. This CDR3 contains 12 residues. The CDR3 reads CSVEKGRNGYTF. CDR3 DNA: TGCAGCGTCGAAAAGGGTCGTAATGGCTACACCTTC.

The chain recombines TRBV30 with TRBJ2-6, with 7 nucleotides matching TRBD2. With V trimmed by 4 bases and J by 1 base, 1 base remained unmatched. Per the germline V gene, CDR1 is GTSNPN and CDR2 is SVGIG (reference sequence). The CDR3 covers 14 residues. This chain's CDR3 is CAWMGGSGANVLTF. CDR3 nucleotide sequence: TGTGCCTGGATGGGAGGGTCTGGGGCCAACGTCCTGACTTTC.

DNA for the CDR3: TGTGCCAGCAGCTACCGACAGGGGTATGGATCACCCCTCCACTTT. It codes for CASSYRQGYGSPLHF. This chain links TRBV3-1 with TRBJ1-6; 8 positions agree with TRBD1. The CDR3 runs to 15 residues. With V trimmed by 5 bases and J by 10 bases, 10 bases remained unmatched. The germline V gene has CDR1 LGHDT and CDR2 YNNKEL (reference sequence). Full variable domain (remainder filled in from reference TRBV3-1 and TRBJ1-6): DTAVSQTPKYLVTQMGNDKSIKCEQNLGHDTMYWYKQDSKKFLKIMFSYNNKELIINETVPNRFSPKSPDKAHLNLHINSLELGDSAVYFCASSYRQGYGSPLHFGNGTRLTVT.

This clonotype was counted many times. The chain joins TRBV4-1 to TRBJ2-4; no reliable D call. Per the germline V gene, CDR1 is MGHRA and CDR2 is YSYEKL. V was cut by 0 bases and J by 6 bases, with 9 bases left in between. This CDR3 contains 14 residues. CDR3 DNA: TGCGCCAGCAGCCAAGATTGGGAAAGAAACATTCAGTACTTC. Its translation is CASSQDWERNIQYF.

This clonotype was detected many times. This may stem from a read error, because a much larger clone lies one nucleotide away. Here the CDR3 omits its conserved ending phenylalanine or tryptophan, so a read error is the likely source. The V gene is TRBV9, the J gene TRBJ2-5; D unclear. Trimming pared 3 bases from V and 7 bases from J, leaving 10 bases between. CDR3 length equals 12 residues. CDR1 is SGDLS and CDR2 is YYNGEE in the germline V gene. CDR3 sequence: CASSAPSATQYS. CDR3 coding DNA: TGTGCCAGCAGCGCACCCTCGGCGACCCAGTACTCC.

Ten or more counts support this clonotype. The J gene is TRBJ1-1, the V gene TRBV4-1, with D perhaps TRBD1 (5 bases). Looked up from germline, CDR1 is MGHRA and CDR2 is YSYEKL. This CDR3 spans 13 amino acids. V lost 4 bases, J lost 4 bases, and 10 bases lay in between. The CDR3 bases are TGCGCCAGCAGCCCCCGACAGACCACTGAAGCTTTCTTT. Its protein product is CASSPRQTTEAFF.

This clonotype was recorded many times. V usage is TRBV12-3 or TRBV12-4 and J usage is TRBJ1-3; D gene unclear. The CDR3 length is 14 residues. V shed 3 bases and J shed 5 bases, with 11 bases lying between them. The CDR3 bases are TGTGCCAGCAGTTTTTCCGGGTCGAGAAACACCATATATTTT. Translation: CASSFSGSRNTIYF.